This T cell receptor (beta chain) was captured by sequencing in a study of cytomegalovirus exposure and HLA in healthy donors. Study-level findings and limits: The authors later found HLA-associated TCR beta chains more clonally expanded than equally common others. As was reported, the classifier diagnosed cytomegalovirus status with high specificity and sensitivity. Later on, an analysis tied 18,000 or so TCR beta sequences to HLA alleles at 0.05 false discovery rate.

Amplification used 60 Vbeta primers and 13 Jbeta primers. Assay: immunoSEQ multiplex PCR; the TCRdb copy retains only in-frame clones and omits some. The sample has over 150,000 clones; roughly 70% are singletons. A remark on this clone: Its antigen is not known.

In germline, CDR1 is MDHEN, CDR2 SYDVKM. Trimming removed 6 bases from V and 0 bases from J; junction bases left unmatched: 10. The length of the CDR3 is 17 residues. The sequence derives from a woman under 40 in good health and CMV-seronegative. The rearrangement uses TRBV28 and TRBJ2-1, with 8 bases aligning to TRBD1. The sample consisted of PBMCs. CDR3 amino acids: CASRLPGGLGSYNEQFF. The CDR3 region has the DNA TGTGCCAGCAGACTCCCAGGGGGCCTGGGCTCCTACAATGAGCAGTTCTTC.